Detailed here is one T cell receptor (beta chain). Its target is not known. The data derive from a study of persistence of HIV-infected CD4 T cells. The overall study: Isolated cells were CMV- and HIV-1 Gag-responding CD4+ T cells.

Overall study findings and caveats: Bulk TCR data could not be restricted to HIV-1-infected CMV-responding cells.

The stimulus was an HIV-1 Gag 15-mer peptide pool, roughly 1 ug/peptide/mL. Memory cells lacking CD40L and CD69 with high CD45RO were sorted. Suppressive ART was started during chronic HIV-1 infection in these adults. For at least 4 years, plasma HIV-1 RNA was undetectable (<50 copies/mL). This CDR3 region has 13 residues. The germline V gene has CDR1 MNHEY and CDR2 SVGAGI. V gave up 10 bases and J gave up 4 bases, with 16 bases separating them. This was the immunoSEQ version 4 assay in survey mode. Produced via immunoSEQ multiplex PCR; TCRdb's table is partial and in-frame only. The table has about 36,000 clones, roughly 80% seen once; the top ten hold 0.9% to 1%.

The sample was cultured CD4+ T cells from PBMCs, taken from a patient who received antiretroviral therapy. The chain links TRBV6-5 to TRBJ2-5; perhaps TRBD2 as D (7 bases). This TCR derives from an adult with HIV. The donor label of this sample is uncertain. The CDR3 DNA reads TGTGCCACCTGTCGAGGGGGGGTAGAGACCCAGTACTTC. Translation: CATCRGGVETQYF.